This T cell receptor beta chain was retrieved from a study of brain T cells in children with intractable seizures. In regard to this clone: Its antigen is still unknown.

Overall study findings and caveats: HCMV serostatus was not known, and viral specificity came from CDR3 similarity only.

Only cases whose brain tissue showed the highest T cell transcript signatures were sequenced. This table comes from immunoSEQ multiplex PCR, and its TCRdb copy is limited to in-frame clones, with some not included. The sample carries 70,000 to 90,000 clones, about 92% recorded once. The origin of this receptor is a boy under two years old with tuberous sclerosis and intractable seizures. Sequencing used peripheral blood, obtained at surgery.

The CDR3 sequence: CASSKKGSYEQYF. The CDR3 DNA sequence: TGTGCCAGCAGCAAGAAAGGAAGCTACGAGCAGTACTTC. The chain uses TRBV5-4 and TRBJ2-7; no clear D gene. Germline CDR1 reads SGHNT; CDR2 reads YYREEE (reference sequence). This CDR3 contains 13 residues. V lost 4 bases and J 3 bases, leaving 11 bases between the germline ends.